Following are 8 T cell receptor beta chains from one sample sequenced in a study of PD-1 blockade in classical Hodgkin lymphoma. The repertoire was sequenced with immunoSEQ multiplex PCR; TCRdb's copy has only in-frame clones and lacks some. The table records roughly 100,000 clones, approximately 90% of them present only once. Relapses following autologous stem cell transplantation were seen in all patients, with brentuximab vedotin exposure varying. The sequencing used peripheral blood mononuclear cells (PBMCs), collected before the second cycle of nivolumab. The receptors were sampled from a human donor with classical Hodgkin lymphoma.

This sequence joins TRBV19 and TRBJ2-6; no definite D call. Deletions cut 5 bases from V and 1 base from J, with 9 bases between. The CDR3 consists of 15 residues. Germline loops: CDR1 LNHDA, CDR2 SQIVND (reference sequence). As DNA, the CDR3 is TGTGCCAGTAGTCCCGACGGGTCTGGGGCCAACGTCCTGACTTTC. This codes for CASSPDGSGANVLTF.

This clone came up many times. This chain uses TRBV7-3 with TRBJ1-6; D possibly corresponds to TRBD1 (6 bases). V lost 3 bases, J lost 7 bases, and 13 bases lay in between. Germline V gene sequence: CDR1 SGHTA, CDR2 FQGTGA. This CDR3 spans 15 amino acids. The DNA for the CDR3 is TGTGCCAGCAGCTTGGACAGCCCGATGAATTCACCCCTCCACTTT. Its translation is CASSLDSPMNSPLHF.

The rearrangement joins TRBV7-2 to TRBJ2-7, with D perhaps TRBD2 (5 bases). This CDR3 is 14 amino acids long. Trimming pared 1 base from V and 2 bases from J, leaving 9 bases between. CDR1 and CDR2 (germline): SGHTA, FQGNSA. The CDR3 region is CASSLGTFPYEQYF. As DNA, the CDR3 is TGTGCCAGCAGCTTAGGGACTTTTCCCTACGAGCAGTACTTC.

This clone appeared a single time. The chain carries TRBV6-1 and TRBJ1-2; TRBD1 matches 7 bases. CDR1 and CDR2 (germline): MNHNS, SASEGT. Losses at the gene ends were 2 bases for V and 4 bases for J; bases not matched to a gene: 7. The length of the CDR3 is 15 residues. The CDR3 protein is CASSERPGQIYGYTF. As DNA, the CDR3 is TGTGCCAGCAGTGAACGCCCGGGACAGATCTATGGCTACACCTTC.

V gene TRBV30 combines with J gene TRBJ2-5; D gene uncertain. Germline-derived CDR1 and CDR2 are GTSNPN and SVGIG (reference sequence). Trimming cost V 0 bases and J 6 bases, with 5 bases left between them. CDR3 length: 11 amino acids. The CDR3 loop reads CAWSVRKTQYF. In DNA, the CDR3 is TGTGCCTGGAGTGTACGAAAGACCCAGTACTTC. The variable domain in full, with the rest retrieved from reference TRBV30 and TRBJ2-5, is SQTIHQWPATLVQPVGSPLSLECTVEGTSNPNLYWYRQAAGRGLQLLFYSVGIGQISSEVPQNLSASRPQDRQFILSSKKLLLSDSGFYLCAWSVRKTQYFGPGTRLLVL.

The CDR3 region has the DNA TGTGCCAGCAGTTTTCACGCGGGGGGGCTAACCGGGGAGCTGTTTTTT. Translating it yields CASSFHAGGLTGELFF. This chain uses TRBV27 with TRBJ2-2; 9 bases map to TRBD2. The CDR3 runs 16 residues. Germline V gene lookup returns CDR1 MNHEY and CDR2 SMNVEV (reference sequence). V shed 3 bases and J 5 bases; nucleotides not matched to a gene: 7.

The chain uses TRBV27 and TRBJ1-1; D is perhaps TRBD1 (6 bases). Germline lookup yields CDR1 MNHEY and CDR2 SMNVEV (reference sequence). The CDR3 is made up of 14 amino acids. V was clipped by 4 bases and J by 1 base, with 10 bases between them. CDR3 sequence: CASSSPTGNTEAFF. DNA for the CDR3: TGTGCCAGCAGTTCCCCGACAGGGAACACTGAAGCTTTCTTT.

CDR3 sequence (DNA): TGTGCCTGGGGACAGGGCGATACGCAGTATTTT. This translates into CAWGQGDTQYF. This rearrangement joins TRBV30 to TRBJ2-3, with 8 bases aligning to TRBD1. V shed 5 bases and J 6 bases; nucleotides not matched to a gene: 1. The germline CDR1 and CDR2 sequences are GTSNPN and SVGIG (reference sequence). The CDR3 length is 11 residues. Supplemented by reference TRBV30 and TRBJ2-3, the full variable domain reads SQTIHQWPATLVQPVGSPLSLECTVEGTSNPNLYWYRQAAGRGLQLLFYSVGIGQISSEVPQNLSASRPQDRQFILSSKKLLLSDSGFYLCAWGQGDTQYFGPGTRLTVL.